This T cell receptor beta chain stems from a study of cytomegalovirus exposure and HLA in healthy donors. As concerns this clone: Antigen: not known.

13 Jbeta primers and 60 Vbeta primers were used for the PCR. Under the authors' procedure: It was a later analysis that counted roughly 80 million unique TCR beta chains, of which some 12 million were shared. Profiled with immunoSEQ multiplex PCR; TCRdb holds only in-frame clones, not every one. Clonal size and the V and J genes are those of that table, whereas D and trimming came from the DNA. The data show approximately 190,000 clones, around three quarters seen once. Study outcomes and limitations: The authors later found most CMV-associated TCR beta chains appeared HLA-restricted. In a later analysis, across HLA loci, associated TCR counts were highest for DRB1, lowest for HLA-C.

The TCR was taken from a woman aged 30 to 39 in good health and CMV-seronegative. Sequenced sample: PBMCs.

The CDR3 bases are TGTGCCTGGAGTGTAGGGGGTCCTGACGAGCAGTACTTC. Translated: CAWSVGGPDEQYF. J is TRBJ2-7 and V is TRBV30, with TRBD1 as a possible D gene (6 bases). The V gene's germline CDR1 is GTSNPN and CDR2 SVGIG (reference sequence). Trimming stripped 0 bases from V and 5 bases from J, with 11 bases between. There are 13 residues in the CDR3.